This T cell receptor (beta chain) was sequenced in a study of cytomegalovirus exposure and HLA in healthy donors. Findings of the study overall: Rare TCR sequences predominated, though certain public TCRs were found in many donors. Available immune exposure information was restricted to CMV serostatus only. Per a prior analysis, the majority of TCR beta V segments were productive roughly 87% or roughly 30% of the time. Presence/absence analyses took donor sequencing depth as roughly uniform.

The study ran its PCR with 60 Vbeta and 13 Jbeta primers. The repertoire was sequenced with immunoSEQ multiplex PCR; TCRdb's copy has only in-frame clones and lacks some. The table includes approximately 89,000 clones, about 85% detected once. The germline gives CDR1 SQVTM, CDR2 ANQGSEA. The CDR3 loop spans 11 amino acids. V was trimmed by 2 bases and J by 8 bases, leaving 7 bases between them. In regard to this clone: As yet, its antigen is unknown.

The J gene is TRBJ2-1, the V gene TRBV29-1; no definite D call. The receptor comes from a man aged 40-49 years in good health and CMV-seropositive. The sequencing sample was made of PBMCs. The CDR3 DNA follows: TGCAGCGTTGAATTAGCCGATGAGCAGTTCTTC. This translates into CSVELADEQFF.